The 2 T cell receptor beta chains below were found in one sample sequenced in a study of blood T cells in healthy people across ages (dated by TCRdb to the mid-2010s). Library preparation was by 5' RACE. The instrument given in TCRdb is Illumina HiSeq 2500. The second PCR ran for roughly 7 to 11 cycles and used a J-beta primer mix along with a sample-barcoded 5' primer. Using fastp trimming at Q25 and MiXCR clonotype assembly, TCRdb reanalyzed the public sequencing data and kept in-frame beta chains. Each entry merges the rows of one CDR3 protein and shows their most common DNA and genes. This sample holds around 1,100,000 distinct CDR3 sequences; roughly two fifths were observed only once. Around 14% of the sample rests with the top ten. The source material was blood. These TCRs come from a man aged 18 to 30 in good health.

This clonotype turned up a few times. One end of the junction varies from germline; a read error may be responsible. The chain joins TRBV6-2 or TRBV6-3 to TRBJ1-4, with 7 bases aligning to TRBD1. The germline V gene encodes CDR1 MNHEY and CDR2 SVGEGT. The CDR3 has 17 residues. DNA of the CDR3: TGTGCCAGCAGTTACGCGTTAGGGACAGCCGTTAATGAAGAACTGTTTTTT. Residues: CASSYALGTAVNEELFF.

This clonotype was detected a few times. The chain has TRBV4-2 and TRBJ2-3, with D hard to call. Germline V gene lookup returns CDR1 LGHNA and CDR2 YNFKEQ. The CDR3 extends over 15 amino acids. Trimming took 0 bases from V and 1 from J, leaving 8 bases between them. The CDR3 protein is CASSQEPVRTDTQYF. DNA of the CDR3: TGTGCCAGCAGCCAAGAGCCCGTCCGCACAGATACGCAGTATTTT.